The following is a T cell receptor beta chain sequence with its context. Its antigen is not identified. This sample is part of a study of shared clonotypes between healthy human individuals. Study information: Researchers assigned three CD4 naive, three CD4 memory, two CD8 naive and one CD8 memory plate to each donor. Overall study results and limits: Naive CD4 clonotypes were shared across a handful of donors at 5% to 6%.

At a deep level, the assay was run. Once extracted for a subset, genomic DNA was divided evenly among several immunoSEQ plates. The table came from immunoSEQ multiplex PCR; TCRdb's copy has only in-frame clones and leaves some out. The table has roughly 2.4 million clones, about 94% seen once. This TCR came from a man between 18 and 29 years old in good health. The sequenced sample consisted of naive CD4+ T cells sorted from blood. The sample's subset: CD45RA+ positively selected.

Here the CDR3 reads CASSHLLEGQETQYF. CDR3 coding DNA: TGCGCCAGCAGCCACTTGCTGGAGGGCCAAGAGACCCAGTACTTC. This rearrangement joins TRBV4-1 to TRBJ2-5; the D gene is possibly TRBD2 (6 bases). Per the germline V gene, CDR1 is MGHRA and CDR2 is YSYEKL. The CDR3 loop spans 15 amino acids. V lost 3 bases to trimming and J lost 1 base, with 12 bases between them.